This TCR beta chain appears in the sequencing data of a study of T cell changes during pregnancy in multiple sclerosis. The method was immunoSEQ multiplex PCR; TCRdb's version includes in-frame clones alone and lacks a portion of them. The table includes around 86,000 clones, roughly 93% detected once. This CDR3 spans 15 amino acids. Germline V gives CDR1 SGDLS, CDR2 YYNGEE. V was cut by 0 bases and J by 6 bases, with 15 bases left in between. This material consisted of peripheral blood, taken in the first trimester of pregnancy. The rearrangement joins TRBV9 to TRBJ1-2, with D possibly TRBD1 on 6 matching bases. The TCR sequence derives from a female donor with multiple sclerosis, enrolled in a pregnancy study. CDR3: CASSVVPQGKNGYTF. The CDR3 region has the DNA TGTGCCAGCAGCGTAGTACCCCAGGGGAAGAATGGCTACACCTTC.